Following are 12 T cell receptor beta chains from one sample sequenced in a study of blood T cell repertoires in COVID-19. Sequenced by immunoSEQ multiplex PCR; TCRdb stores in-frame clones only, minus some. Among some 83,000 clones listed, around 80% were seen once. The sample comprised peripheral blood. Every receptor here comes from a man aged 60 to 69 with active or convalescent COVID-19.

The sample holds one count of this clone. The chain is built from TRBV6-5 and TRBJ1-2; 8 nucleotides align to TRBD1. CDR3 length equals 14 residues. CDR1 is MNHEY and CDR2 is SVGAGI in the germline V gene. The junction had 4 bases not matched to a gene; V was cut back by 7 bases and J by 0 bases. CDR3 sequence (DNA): TGTGCCAGCAACGGACAGGGTTCTAACTATGGCTACACCTTC. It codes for CASNGQGSNYGYTF.

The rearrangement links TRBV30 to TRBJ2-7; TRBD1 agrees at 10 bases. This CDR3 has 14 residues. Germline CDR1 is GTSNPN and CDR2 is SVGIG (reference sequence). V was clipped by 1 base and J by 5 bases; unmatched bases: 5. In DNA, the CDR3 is TGTGCCTGGAGTGGGGGACAGGGGCTGGACGAGCAGTACTTC. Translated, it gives CAWSGGQGLDEQYF.

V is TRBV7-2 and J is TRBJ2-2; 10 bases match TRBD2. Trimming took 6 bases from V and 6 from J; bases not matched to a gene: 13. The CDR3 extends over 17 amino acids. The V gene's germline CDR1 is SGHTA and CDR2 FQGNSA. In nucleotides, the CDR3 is TGTGCCAGCAGGCCACCAGCGGGGGGGCCTCTAGCCGGGGAGCTGTTTTTT. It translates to CASRPPAGGPLAGELFF.

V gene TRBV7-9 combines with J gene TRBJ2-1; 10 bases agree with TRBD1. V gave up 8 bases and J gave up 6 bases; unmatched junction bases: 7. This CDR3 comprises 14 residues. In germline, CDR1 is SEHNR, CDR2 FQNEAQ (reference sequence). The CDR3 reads CASRLGTGANEQFF. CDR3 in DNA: TGTGCCAGCCGGCTAGGGACAGGGGCCAATGAGCAGTTCTTC.

The CDR3 here is CASRQASNTEAFF. The CDR3 bases are TGCGCCAGCAGACAGGCCTCGAACACTGAAGCTTTCTTT. This sequence joins TRBV4-3 and TRBJ1-1; D possibly corresponds to TRBD1 (5 bases). V gave up 6 bases and J gave up 1 base, with 9 bases separating them. The CDR3 spans 13 residues. The V gene's germline CDR1 is LGHNA and CDR2 YSLEER.

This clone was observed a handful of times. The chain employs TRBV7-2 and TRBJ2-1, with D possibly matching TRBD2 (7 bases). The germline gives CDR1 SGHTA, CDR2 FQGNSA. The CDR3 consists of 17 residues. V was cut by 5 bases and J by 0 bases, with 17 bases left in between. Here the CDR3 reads CASSPNWGGHSYNEQFF. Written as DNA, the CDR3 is TGTGCCAGCAGCCCGAATTGGGGGGGACACTCCTACAATGAGCAGTTCTTC.

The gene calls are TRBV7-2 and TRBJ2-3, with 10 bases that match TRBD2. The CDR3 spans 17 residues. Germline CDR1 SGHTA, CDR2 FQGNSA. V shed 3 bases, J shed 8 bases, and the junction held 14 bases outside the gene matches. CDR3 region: CASSFSSGGPETGTQYF. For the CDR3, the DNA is TGTGCCAGCAGCTTCTCTAGCGGGGGTCCCGAAACGGGTACGCAGTATTTT.

The CDR3 bases are TGTGCCAGCAGCTTGATCGCAGGGCCTGAAGCTTTCTTT. Its protein is CASSLIAGPEAFF. This chain joins TRBV5-4 and TRBJ1-1, with D perhaps matching TRBD1 (5 bases). The CDR3 consists of 13 residues. Germline CDR1 and CDR2: SGHNT and YYREEE (reference sequence). Trimming cost V 1 base and J 6 bases, with 10 bases left between them.

The CDR3 sequence: CASSIGRNYEQYF. CDR3 DNA sequence: TGTGCCAGTAGTATAGGCAGGAACTACGAGCAGTACTTC. V gene TRBV19 combines with J gene TRBJ2-7, with D hard to call. Germline CDR1 is LNHDA and CDR2 is SQIVND (reference sequence). V dropped 1 base and J dropped 3 bases, with 7 bases sitting between them. The CDR3 has 13 residues.

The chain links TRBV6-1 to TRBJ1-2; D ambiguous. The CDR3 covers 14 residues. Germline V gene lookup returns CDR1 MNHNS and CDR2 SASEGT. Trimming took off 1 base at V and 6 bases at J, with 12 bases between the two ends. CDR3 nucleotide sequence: TGTGCCAGCAGTGAAGGGGTACTCGGGGATGGCTACACCTTC. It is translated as CASSEGVLGDGYTF.

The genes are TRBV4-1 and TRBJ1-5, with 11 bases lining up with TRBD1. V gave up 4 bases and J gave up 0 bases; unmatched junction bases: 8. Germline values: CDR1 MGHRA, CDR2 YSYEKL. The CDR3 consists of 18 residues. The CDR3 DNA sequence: TGCGCCAGCAGCCCGCCGGACAGGGGGCTAGTTAGCAATCAGCCCCAGCATTTT. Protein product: CASSPPDRGLVSNQPQHF.

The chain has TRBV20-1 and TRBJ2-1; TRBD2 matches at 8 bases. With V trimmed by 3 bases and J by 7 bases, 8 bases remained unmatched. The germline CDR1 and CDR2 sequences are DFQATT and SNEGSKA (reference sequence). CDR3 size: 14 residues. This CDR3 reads CSASLPGGLNEQFF. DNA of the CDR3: TGCAGTGCTAGTCTCCCGGGGGGGCTGAATGAGCAGTTCTTC.